Here is one T cell receptor (beta chain) with its context. Its antigen remains unidentified. This record comes from a study of cytomegalovirus exposure and HLA in healthy donors. Findings and caveats of the study: A later analysis linked a missense DCLRE1C variant to TCR beta V- and J-gene trimming. Analysis performed later showed TCR beta chains linked to HLA being more clonally expanded than equally common others. TCR sequences were mostly rare, though some public TCRs occurred in many donors.

With V trimmed by 0 bases and J by 4 bases, 4 bases remained unmatched. The CDR3 runs 16 residues. Germline CDR1 is SGHDT and CDR2 is YYEEEE. PCR was performed using 60 Vbeta and 13 Jbeta primers. Profiled with immunoSEQ multiplex PCR; TCRdb holds only in-frame clones, not every one. This table has about 250,000 clones, 80% appearing once. Sequenced material: PBMCs. The chain combines TRBV5-6 with TRBJ2-5, with 12 bases lining up with TRBD2. The origin of this receptor is a girl aged 2 to 9 in good health and CMV-seronegative. In nucleotides, the CDR3 is TGTGCCAGCAGCTTGGCTAGCGGGGGGGCGAGAGAGACCCAGTACTTC. Its translation: CASSLASGGARETQYF. The full variable domain, rest sourced from reference TRBV5-6 and TRBJ2-5, is DAGVTQSPTHLIKTRGQQVTLRCSPKSGHDTVSWYQQALGQGPQFIFQYYEEEERQRGNFPDRFSGHQFPNYSSELNVNALLLGDSALYLCASSLASGGARETQYFGPGTRLLVL.